What follows are 27 T cell receptor beta chains derived from one specimen sequenced in a study of molecular identifiers for immune sequencing clone quantification. TCRdb re-analysed the PCR reads in MiXCR, keeping a single row per CDR3 protein. Among roughly 71,000 distinct CDR3 sequences, about 18% were seen once, and the ten largest hold around 1.5%. Material: naive CD8+ T cells from blood, with Jurkat cell RNA spiked in. As for subset: FACS-sorted CD8+CD4-CCR7+CD45RA+ naive T cells. Every receptor here comes from a human donor in good health. Some libraries in this study had Jurkat cell RNA spiked in.

Remarks on this clonotype: It may be a read error: a sequence one base away is much more abundant. CDR3 in DNA: TGTGCCAGCAGGTTATTTCCGGGAGGAGAGACCCAGTACTTC. It codes for CASRLFPGGETQYF. The J gene is TRBJ2-5, the V gene TRBV12-3 or TRBV12-4; 7 bases line up with TRBD2. The CDR3 runs 14 residues. Germline trimming cut 6 bases from V and 4 bases from J; bases unmatched to any gene: 8.

This clonotype showed up many times. The V call is TRBV7-9, the J call TRBJ2-7; D might be TRBD1 or TRBD2, each matching 5 bases. The CDR3 extends over 16 amino acids. The germline V gene has CDR1 SEHNR and CDR2 FQNEAQ (reference sequence). With 2 bases removed from V and 1 base from J, the gap between germline ends came to 15 bases. CDR3 sequence: CASSLSVPGPSYEQYF. CDR3 DNA: TGTGCCAGCAGCTTATCTGTCCCGGGACCTTCCTACGAGCAGTACTTC.

This clonotype was seen only a few times. This may be a read error, as it is one base from a much larger clone. This CDR3 is missing its conserved last phenylalanine or tryptophan, likely due to a read error. J is TRBJ1-1 and V is TRBV10-2; tentatively, D is TRBD1 (5 bases). This CDR3 comprises 13 residues. Trimming removed 7 bases at V and 5 bases at J, with 14 bases between. Germline values: CDR1 WSHSY, CDR2 SAAADI. The CDR3 protein is CASTEGGATEAFS. As DNA, the CDR3 is TGCGCCAGCACCGAAGGAGGGGCGACTGAAGCTTTCTCT.

This clonotype was observed many times. V is TRBV10-3 and J is TRBJ1-5, with a tentative D call TRBD1 (5 bases). Germline CDR1 reads ENHRY; CDR2 reads SYGVKD. This CDR3 spans 13 amino acids. V was pared by 10 bases and J by 3 bases, with 13 bases between. CDR3: CATHGGNNQPQHF. CDR3 in DNA: TGTGCCACCCATGGGGGGAACAATCAGCCCCAGCATTTT.

As to this clonotype: A much larger clone lies a single base off, so this may be a read error. The CDR3 does not end in the conserved phenylalanine or tryptophan, so this is likely a read error. The J gene is TRBJ2-1, the V gene TRBV11-2; 11 bases line up with TRBD2. Losses at the gene ends were 1 base for V and 6 bases for J; bases not matched to a gene: 5. CDR1 and CDR2 (germline): SGHAT, FQNNGV. This CDR3 region has 16 residues. The CDR3: CASSLGWTSGSNEQFL. CDR3 DNA sequence: TGTGCCAGCAGCTTAGGGTGGACTAGCGGGTCCAATGAGCAGTTCCTC.

A note on this clonotype: With a much larger clone just one base away, this may be a read error. The chain links TRBV20-1 to TRBJ2-7, with D perhaps matching TRBD2 (5 bases). This CDR3 is 14 amino acids long. Looked up from germline, CDR1 is DFQATT and CDR2 is SNEGSKA (reference sequence). Here the CDR3 DNA reads TGCGGTGCTAGAATAAGACTATACTCCTACGAGCAGTACTTC. It translates to CGARIRLYSYEQYF.

In this sample, this clonotype turned up a few times. This chain connects TRBV12-3 or TRBV12-4 to TRBJ2-7; no reliable D call. CDR3 length: 11 residues. Trimming stripped 5 bases from V and 0 bases from J, with 2 bases between. DNA for the CDR3: TGTGCCAGCAGTCCCTCCTACGAGCAGTACTTC. Amino acid sequence: CASSPSYEQYF.

Comment on this clonotype: This clone may be a read error of a much larger clone one base away. The gene calls are TRBV2 and TRBJ2-3; TRBD2 is a possible D gene (5 bases). CDR3 size: 12 residues. Trimming removed 4 bases at V and 5 bases at J, with 7 bases between. Germline V lookup: CDR1 SNHLY, CDR2 FYNNEI. The CDR3 region is CASSAGLDTQYF. In nucleotides, the CDR3 is TGTGCCAGCAGTGCGGGATTAGATACGCAGTATTTT.

This clonotype was recorded many times. The chain uses TRBV28 and TRBJ2-5, with 12 bases that match TRBD2. The CDR3 loop spans 17 amino acids. The V and J ends lost 7 bases and 1 base, in that order; junction bases with no gene match: 10. Germline V gene lookup returns CDR1 MDHEN and CDR2 SYDVKM. The CDR3 sequence is CASTPGLAGSRQETQYF. The CDR3 DNA follows: TGTGCCAGCACCCCGGGACTAGCGGGCTCTCGCCAAGAGACCCAGTACTTC.

There are many counts of this clonotype. The chain couples TRBV28 to TRBJ2-3; the D is unclear. There are 14 residues in the CDR3. V dropped 9 bases and J dropped 0 bases, with 13 bases sitting between them. From germline, CDR1 is MDHEN and CDR2 SYDVKM. Here the CDR3 reads CASCPVTSTDTQYF. CDR3 bases: TGTGCCAGTTGCCCCGTGACTAGCACAGATACGCAGTATTTT. Full variable domain (outside the CDR3, taken from reference TRBV28 and TRBJ2-3): DVKVTQSSRYLVKRTGEKVFLECVQDMDHENMFWYRQDPGLGLRLIYFSYDVKMKEKGDIPEGYSVSREKKERFSLILESASTNQTSMYLCASCPVTSTDTQYFGPGTRLTVL.

In the case of this clonotype: This sequence may be a read error, since a much larger clone differs from it by one base. This chain joins TRBV27 and TRBJ2-3; D ambiguous. Trimming cost V 8 bases and J 5 bases, with 11 bases left between them. The V gene's germline CDR1 is MNHEY and CDR2 SMNVEV (reference sequence). The CDR3 contains 12 residues. CDR3 nucleotides: TGTGCCAGCGGCCTATTCGGAGATACGCAGTATTTT. Protein product: CASGLFGDTQYF.

This clonotype came up a few times. The chain carries TRBV28 and TRBJ2-7, with 7 positions matching TRBD1. V lost 6 bases to trimming and J lost 3 bases; unmatched junction nucleotides: 14. The CDR3 loop spans 16 amino acids. The germline V gene encodes CDR1 MDHEN and CDR2 SYDVKM. The chain's CDR3 is CASSPTHRGWNYEQYF. In nucleotides, the CDR3 is TGTGCCAGCAGCCCCACTCACAGGGGTTGGAACTACGAGCAGTACTTC. Supplemented by reference TRBV28 and TRBJ2-7, the full variable domain reads DVKVTQSSRYLVKRTGEKVFLECVQDMDHENMFWYRQDPGLGLRLIYFSYDVKMKEKGDIPEGYSVSREKKERFSLILESASTNQTSMYLCASSPTHRGWNYEQYFGPGTRLTVT.

About this clonotype: A much larger clonotype is one base distant, so this may be a read error. The CDR3 sequence: CASSYGTGRANTGELFF. The CDR3, as DNA: TGTGCCAGCTCCTATGGCACGGGCCGCGCGAACACCGGGGAGCTGTTTTTT. The chain employs TRBV9 and TRBJ2-2; unclear D gene. Germline lookup yields CDR1 SGDLS and CDR2 YYNGEE. CDR3 length: 17 residues. The V and J ends lost 7 bases and 0 bases respectively, with 19 bases between them.

This chain uses TRBV30 with TRBJ2-1; unclear D gene. The V end was cut by 7 bases, the J end by 7 bases, with 5 bases between. The CDR3 has 9 amino acids. CDR1 GTSNPN and CDR2 SVGIG come from the germline V gene (reference sequence). The CDR3 protein is CALENEQFF. CDR3 nucleotide sequence: TGTGCCTTAGAAAATGAGCAGTTCTTC.

This clonotype was counted many times. The chain links TRBV30 to TRBJ2-3, with 8 positions matching TRBD2. The junction had 10 bases not matched to a gene; V was cut back by 1 base and J by 4 bases. The CDR3 runs 16 residues. Germline V lookup: CDR1 GTSNPN, CDR2 SVGIG (reference sequence). CDR3 amino acids: CAWSGSGREGPDTQYF. CDR3 nucleotides: TGTGCCTGGAGTGGATCGGGTCGGGAGGGCCCAGATACGCAGTATTTT.

The sample holds many counts of this clonotype. The chain combines TRBV29-1 with TRBJ2-6; D is undetermined. The length of the CDR3 is 13 residues. Germline-derived CDR1 and CDR2 are SQVTM and ANQGSEA. Deletions cut 5 bases from V and 3 bases from J, with 8 bases between. The CDR3 bases are TGCAGCGTTTTTACTGGTGGGGCCAACGTCCTGACTTTC. It yields the protein CSVFTGGANVLTF.

This clonotype has a count of ten or more. The rearrangement joins TRBV6-6 to TRBJ2-3; TRBD2 agrees at 10 bases. There are 17 residues in the CDR3. Looked up from germline, CDR1 is MNHNY and CDR2 is SVGAGI (reference sequence). Germline trimming cut 4 bases from V and 0 bases from J; bases unmatched to any gene: 7. This CDR3 is CASSSYKTSGSTDTQYF. In DNA form, the CDR3 reads TGTGCCAGCAGTTCTTACAAGACTAGCGGGAGCACAGATACGCAGTATTTT.

This clonotype was found a few times. The chain employs TRBV18 and TRBJ2-1, with D unclear. Germline V lookup: CDR1 KGHSH, CDR2 LQKENI. This CDR3 spans 13 amino acids. Trimming removed 0 bases at V and 2 bases at J, with 2 bases between. In DNA form, the CDR3 reads TGTGCCAGCTCACCACCTCCCTACAATGAGCAGTTCTTC. Translated, it gives CASSPPPYNEQFF.

This clonotype came up many times. The gene calls are TRBV7-2 and TRBJ2-2; D is unclear. Germline V CDR1 and CDR2: SGHTA, FQGNSA. Trimming took 3 bases from V and 3 from J, leaving 8 bases between them. This CDR3 has 14 amino acids. CDR3 DNA sequence: TGTGCCAGCAGCTTCGGACCCTACACCGGGGAGCTGTTTTTT. This sequence encodes CASSFGPYTGELFF.

This clonotype was found many times. The V gene is TRBV5-1, the J gene TRBJ2-7, with D unresolved. CDR1 and CDR2 from the germline V gene are SGHRS and YFSETQ. V dropped 4 bases and J dropped 2 bases, with 13 bases sitting between them. The CDR3 runs to 14 residues. CDR3: CASSPYVGAYEQYF. DNA for the CDR3: TGCGCCAGCAGCCCTTATGTGGGCGCCTACGAGCAGTACTTC.

This clonotype was counted ten times or more. V and J are TRBV28 and TRBJ2-7; possible D gene TRBD2, 5 bases. The CDR3 covers 13 residues. Germline CDR1 MDHEN, CDR2 SYDVKM. Trimming took off 10 bases at V and 0 bases at J, with 13 bases between the two ends. CDR3 nucleotide sequence: TGTGCCACCCGCGGGTTTCTCTCCTACGAGCAGTACTTC. Protein product: CATRGFLSYEQYF.

This clonotype was recorded at least ten times. The chain couples TRBV7-2 to TRBJ2-7; D is unclear. V was clipped by 5 bases and J by 5 bases, with 19 bases between them. CDR1 SGHTA and CDR2 FQGNSA come from the germline V gene. This CDR3 is built from 15 residues. The CDR3 coding sequence is TGTGCCAGCAGCCCTGGAGCAACTCCCACCCACGAGCAGTACTTC. It translates to CASSPGATPTHEQYF.

This clonotype has ten or more counts. The chain joins TRBV2 to TRBJ2-5; 13 bases fit TRBD2. This CDR3 is 16 amino acids long. Germline V CDR1 and CDR2: SNHLY, FYNNEI. With V trimmed by 8 bases and J by 0 bases, 6 bases remained unmatched. This chain's CDR3 is CASGTSGTGNQETQYF. As DNA, the CDR3 is TGTGCCAGCGGGACTAGCGGGACTGGCAACCAAGAGACCCAGTACTTC. The full variable domain, rest sourced from reference TRBV2 and TRBJ2-5, is EPEVTQTPSHQVTQMGQEVILRCVPISNHLYFYWYRQILGQKVEFLVSFYNNEISEKSEIFDDQFSVERPDGSNFTLKIRSTKLEDSAMYFCASGTSGTGNQETQYFGPGTRLLVL.

In this sample, this clonotype turned up a few times. J is TRBJ2-7 and V is TRBV20-1; 9 positions match TRBD2. V trimming: 0 bases; J trimming: 6 bases; junction bases outside the gene matches: 9. In germline, CDR1 is DFQATT, CDR2 SNEGSKA (reference sequence). The CDR3 consists of 15 residues. CDR3 region: CSARDFQREEVEQYF. The CDR3 DNA reads TGCAGTGCTAGAGATTTCCAGCGGGAGGAGGTCGAGCAGTACTTC.

In this sample, this clonotype turned up many times. The chain employs TRBV19 and TRBJ2-1, with 13 bases that match TRBD2. The CDR3 extends over 20 amino acids. The V segment lost 4 bases and the J segment 1 base; nucleotides outside the gene matches: 13. Looked up from germline, CDR1 is LNHDA and CDR2 is SQIVND (reference sequence). The CDR3 region has the DNA TGTGCCAGTAGTACCACTAGCGGGAGGGTTCGCACCGGGTCCTACAATGAGCAGTTCTTC. Translation gives CASSTTSGRVRTGSYNEQFF. Full variable domain (rest looked up from reference TRBV19 and TRBJ2-1): DGGITQSPKYLFRKEGQNVTLSCEQNLNHDAMYWYRQDPGQGLRLIYYSQIVNDFQKGDIAEGYSVSREKKESFPLTVTSAQKNPTAFYLCASSTTSGRVRTGSYNEQFFGPGTRLTVL.

This clonotype was counted many times. The chain combines TRBV20-1 with TRBJ1-5, with D unclear. The V gene's germline CDR1 is DFQATT and CDR2 SNEGSKA (reference sequence). The CDR3 sequence is 10 residues long. The CDR3 loop reads CSTLGQPQHF. The CDR3 bases are TGCAGCACCCTTGGCCAGCCCCAGCATTTT.

This clonotype turned up a few times. The chain employs TRBV4-1 and TRBJ2-2; either TRBD1 or TRBD2 may fit D (6 bases each). Germline V gives CDR1 MGHRA, CDR2 YSYEKL. The CDR3 runs 14 residues. Trimming pared 4 bases from V and 6 bases from J, leaving 12 bases between. The CDR3 is CASSPLRGAGELFF. CDR3 in DNA: TGCGCCAGCAGCCCCTTAAGGGGGGCCGGGGAGCTGTTTTTT.